These 32 T cell receptor beta chains originate from one sample sequenced in a study of preoperative IRX-2 immunotherapy in early breast cancer. Treatment denoted: preoperative locoregional IRX-2 cytokine immunotherapy. TCRdb's table, derived via immunoSEQ multiplex PCR, lists solely in-frame clones and lacks some. The table has approximately 3,000 clones, approximately 84% seen once. The starting material was tumor tissue, obtained after IRX-2 immunotherapy. All receptors come from a human donor with breast cancer.

This clone is labeled as large. The gene calls are TRBV11-3 and TRBJ2-3; TRBD2 might be the D (6 bases). CDR1 and CDR2 (germline): SGHNT, YENEEA. V lost 1 base to trimming and J lost 6 bases, with 17 bases between them. The CDR3 sequence is 16 residues long. CDR3 protein: CASSLGVGGGLDTQYF. CDR3 in DNA: TGTGCCAGCAGCTTAGGGGTTGGCGGAGGGCTCGATACGCAGTATTTT.

The table lists this clone with a count of one. Here the CDR3 reads CASSPTQNYEQYF. CDR3 sequence (DNA): TGTGCCAGCTCACCTACCCAGAACTACGAGCAGTACTTC. The rearrangement joins TRBV18 to TRBJ2-7; D gene unclear. The length of the CDR3 is 13 residues. Trimming removed 3 bases from V and 3 bases from J, with 9 bases in between. Looked up from germline, CDR1 is KGHSH and CDR2 is LQKENI.

The chain has TRBV22-1 and TRBJ2-7; TRBD2 reflects the table's D call only, with no check against the DNA. TRBV22-1 is recorded as a pseudogene. CDR3 length: 13 residues. CDR3 bases: TGTGCCAGCAGTTTAGCGGGAGCTCTTGAGCAGTACTTC. This gives the protein CASSLAGALEQYF.

The rearrangement joins TRBV7-8 to TRBJ1-3; D remains ambiguous. CDR1 and CDR2 from the germline V gene are SGHVS and FQNEAQ. The CDR3 length is 13 residues. V lost 5 bases and J lost 4, with 9 bases in between. For the CDR3, the DNA is TGTGCCAGCAGCAAAATAAGGGGAAACACCATATATTTT. Its protein product is CASSKIRGNTIYF.

This clone is large in the sample. J is TRBJ2-7 and V is TRBV11-3; TRBD1 is a possible D gene (5 bases). This CDR3 is 14 amino acids long. V was trimmed by 4 bases and J by 1 base, leaving 11 bases between them. Germline CDR1 is SGHNT and CDR2 is YENEEA. In nucleotides, the CDR3 is TGTGCCAGCAGCTCAGGGTCGACTTCCTACGAGCAGTACTTC. Translating it yields CASSSGSTSYEQYF.

This clone has just a few counts. The rearrangement uses TRBV6-8 and TRBJ1-1, with D hard to call. Germline values: CDR1 MNHGY, CDR2 SAAAGT. Trimming took 3 bases from V and 1 from J, leaving 6 bases between them. This CDR3 is 13 amino acids long. The CDR3 loop is CASSYFWNTEAFF. Here the CDR3 DNA reads TGTGCCAGCAGTTATTTCTGGAACACTGAAGCTTTCTTT.

The V call is TRBV28, the J call TRBJ2-3; D gene uncertain. Germline V gene data show CDR1 as MDHEN and CDR2 as SYDVKM. The V end lost 5 bases, the J end lost 5 bases, and 17 bases lay between the germline ends. CDR3 length: 15 residues. The CDR3 DNA reads TGTGCCAGCAGTCGCATAGGACCTCCGGAAGATACGCAGTATTTT. Protein sequence: CASSRIGPPEDTQYF.

The table lists this clone with a few counts. The genes are TRBV5-1 and TRBJ1-1; 8 bases map to TRBD1. CDR3 length: 17 amino acids. V was clipped by 0 bases and J by 3 bases; unmatched bases: 10. CDR1 SGHRS and CDR2 YFSETQ come from the germline V gene. This CDR3 is CASSLGGRGPLDTEAFF. The CDR3 nucleotides read TGCGCCAGCAGCTTGGGGGGCAGGGGGCCTTTAGACACTGAAGCTTTCTTT.

The chain couples TRBV6-1 to TRBJ1-2, with D possibly matching TRBD1 (6 bases). CDR1 MNHNS and CDR2 SASEGT come from the germline V gene. There are 15 residues in the CDR3. Trimming took off 1 base at V and 5 bases at J, with 14 bases between the two ends. The CDR3 nucleotides read TGTGCCAGCAGTGAAGGCAGGGGATTTTGGTATGGCTACACCTTC. Encoded protein: CASSEGRGFWYGYTF.

V gene TRBV6-8 combines with J gene TRBJ1-2; no firm D call. V dropped 2 bases and J dropped 8 bases, with 12 bases sitting between them. CDR1 is MNHGY and CDR2 is SAAAGT in the germline V gene. The CDR3 is 13 amino acids. The CDR3 sequence: CASSYTRLSGYTF. The CDR3 region has the DNA TGTGCCAGCAGTTACACTCGACTTTCGGGCTACACCTTC.

The chain carries TRBV7-4 and TRBJ2-3, with TRBD2 matching 7 bases. Losses at the gene ends were 4 bases for V and 2 bases for J; bases not matched to a gene: 3. This CDR3 spans 14 amino acids. CDR1 SGHVT and CDR2 SQSDAQ come from the germline V gene. The CDR3 spells CASSYAGDTDTQYF. The CDR3 DNA reads TGTGCCAGCAGCTACGCGGGGGACACAGATACGCAGTATTTT.

V and J are TRBV30 and TRBJ2-2; no firm D call. The CDR3 contains 11 residues. V was cut by 4 bases and J by 7 bases, with 7 bases left in between. CDR1 is GTSNPN and CDR2 is SVGIG in the germline V gene (reference sequence). CDR3 region: CAWNTGGELFF. The CDR3 DNA is TGTGCCTGGAACACTGGCGGGGAGCTGTTTTTT.

The chain recombines TRBV11-3 with TRBJ1-1, with TRBD1 identical over 9 bases. The CDR3 covers 14 residues. The germline V gene has CDR1 SGHNT and CDR2 YENEEA. V trimming: 6 bases; J trimming: 3 bases; junction bases outside the gene matches: 5. As DNA, the CDR3 is TGTGCCAGCAGTTATCGGACAGGGGACACTGAAGCTTTCTTT. This encodes CASSYRTGDTEAFF. The full variable domain, with the rest looked up from reference TRBV11-3 and TRBJ1-1, is EAGVVQSPRYKIIEKKQPVAFWCNPISGHNTLYWYLQNLGQGPELLIRYENEEAVDDSQLPKDRFSAERLKGVDSTLKIQPAELGDSAVYLCASSYRTGDTEAFFGQGTRLTVV.

The J gene is TRBJ2-7, the V gene TRBV11-3, with a weak D call TRBD1 (6 bases). This CDR3 is built from 15 residues. CDR1 and CDR2 from the germline V gene are SGHNT and YENEEA. The V end was cut by 3 bases, the J end by 3 bases, with 15 bases between. The CDR3, as DNA: TGTGCCAGCAGCTTGGACAGAGGGCCCCTCTACGAGCAGTACTTC. Translation gives CASSLDRGPLYEQYF.

The rearrangement links TRBV15 to TRBJ1-1; D is possibly TRBD1 (6 bases). The CDR3 contains 14 residues. V shed 1 base and J shed 6 bases, with 12 bases lying between them. The germline V gene encodes CDR1 LNHNV and CDR2 YYDKDF (reference sequence). The CDR3 protein is CATSRGDKVSEAFF. DNA for the CDR3: TGTGCCACCAGCAGAGGGGACAAAGTTTCTGAAGCTTTCTTT.

V usage is TRBV6-8 and J usage is TRBJ1-4; D perhaps matches TRBD1 (6 bases). V dropped 4 bases and J dropped 2 bases, with 23 bases sitting between them. There are 19 residues in the CDR3. Germline V gives CDR1 MNHGY, CDR2 SAAAGT. CDR3 DNA: TGTGCCAGCAGTTTATATCGGGGGCTTGGGGACGCGACTAATGAAAAACTGTTTTTT. Protein product: CASSLYRGLGDATNEKLFF.

This chain joins TRBV11-3 and TRBJ1-2; tentatively, D is TRBD1 (5 bases). Germline loops: CDR1 SGHNT, CDR2 YENEEA. V was clipped by 5 bases and J by 5 bases, with 18 bases between them. This CDR3 has 15 amino acids. CDR3 loop: CASSQLTHDSYGYTF. CDR3 coding DNA: TGTGCCAGCAGCCAATTAACCCATGACAGTTATGGCTACACCTTC. Combining the CDR3 with reference TRBV11-3 and TRBJ1-2 gives the whole variable domain EAGVVQSPRYKIIEKKQPVAFWCNPISGHNTLYWYLQNLGQGPELLIRYENEEAVDDSQLPKDRFSAERLKGVDSTLKIQPAELGDSAVYLCASSQLTHDSYGYTFGSGTRLTVV.

The V and J genes are TRBV5-1 and TRBJ2-5; 7 bases are shared with TRBD1. CDR3 length equals 16 residues. V lost 5 bases to trimming and J lost 2 bases; unmatched junction nucleotides: 12. The V gene's germline CDR1 is SGHRS and CDR2 YFSETQ. This CDR3 reads CASRGQYLQGQETQYF. CDR3 bases: TGCGCCAGCAGGGGACAGTACTTGCAAGGGCAAGAGACCCAGTACTTC. Full variable domain (remainder filled in from reference TRBV5-1 and TRBJ2-5): KAGVTQTPRYLIKTRGQQVTLSCSPISGHRSVSWYQQTPGQGLQFLFEYFSETQRNKGNFPGRFSGRQFSNSRSEMNVSTLELGDSALYLCASRGQYLQGQETQYFGPGTRLLVL.

This chain uses TRBV18 with TRBJ2-1; TRBD1 aligns across 9 bases. Germline CDR1 is KGHSH and CDR2 is LQKENI. The CDR3 is 15 residues long. The trim removed 2 bases at V and 6 bases at J, leaving 5 bases unmatched. CDR3 DNA: TGTGCCAGCTCACCAGCCGGGACAGGGACCAATGAGCAGTTCTTC. Translated, it gives CASSPAGTGTNEQFF.

The chain has TRBV30 and TRBJ2-1; no firm D call. This CDR3 is built from 12 residues. V lost 5 bases and J 7 bases, leaving 12 bases between the germline ends. Germline CDR1 GTSNPN, CDR2 SVGIG (reference sequence). The CDR3 coding sequence is TGTGCCTGGGATGGCCATCGGAATGAGCAGTTCTTC. It codes for CAWDGHRNEQFF.

The chain recombines TRBV6-8 with TRBJ1-1; TRBD1 is a possible D gene (6 bases). The V gene's germline CDR1 is MNHGY and CDR2 SAAAGT. V was pared by 6 bases and J by 4 bases, with 12 bases between. CDR3 size: 13 residues. CDR3 sequence reads: CASRRTVRTEAFF. In DNA form, the CDR3 reads TGTGCCAGCAGGAGGACAGTGCGCACTGAAGCTTTCTTT.

The chain is built from TRBV23-1 and TRBJ1-3; D is ambiguous. TRBV23-1 is given ORF status, its function remaining uncertain. The V end was cut by 10 bases, the J end by 2 bases, with 18 bases between. The CDR3 spans 15 residues. The CDR3 coding sequence is TGCGCCAACCGACCGTTTGGGGTCCCTGGAAACACCATATATTTT. Encoded protein: CANRPFGVPGNTIYF.

This clone was detected only a few times. The chain uses TRBV18 and TRBJ2-1; 10 bases match TRBD1. The V gene's germline CDR1 is KGHSH and CDR2 LQKENI. V was pared by 8 bases and J by 7 bases, with 8 bases of the junction left unmatched. There are 14 residues in the CDR3. Written as DNA, the CDR3 is TGTGCCAGCCTCCCCGGGACAGGGGTTAATGAGCAGTTCTTC. Translation gives CASLPGTGVNEQFF.

The chain recombines TRBV6-8 with TRBJ2-7; tentative D call: TRBD1 (6 bases). Trimming took 2 bases from V and 3 from J, leaving 20 bases between them. This CDR3 region has 17 residues. From germline, CDR1 is MNHGY and CDR2 SAAAGT. In DNA, the CDR3 is TGTGCCAGCAGTTACGATAAGGACAGCTATCCGAGCTACGAGCAGTACTTC. Amino acids: CASSYDKDSYPSYEQYF.

The chain employs TRBV7-8 and TRBJ1-5; D is possibly TRBD1 (5 bases). The ends were cut back, 7 bases at V and 5 bases at J, with 15 bases in the middle. The germline gives CDR1 SGHVS, CDR2 FQNEAQ. CDR3 length: 14 amino acids. CDR3 region: CASTLGRDHQPQHF. In DNA form, the CDR3 reads TGTGCCAGCACCCTGGGACGGGACCATCAGCCCCAGCATTTT.

The CDR3 DNA follows: TGTGCCAGCAGTTACTCGAGGTCAGTCGAGCAGTTCTTC. Translated: CASSYSRSVEQFF. The chain combines TRBV6-8 with TRBJ2-1; no reliable D call. The CDR3 consists of 13 residues. Germline CDR1 MNHGY, CDR2 SAAAGT. V was cut by 0 bases and J by 10 bases, with 10 bases left in between.

The rearrangement links TRBV27 to TRBJ1-4; D is unresolved. Looked up from germline, CDR1 is MNHEY and CDR2 is SMNVEV (reference sequence). CDR3 size: 15 residues. Trimming took 0 bases from V and 0 from J, leaving 5 bases between them. The CDR3 DNA follows: TGTGCCAGCAGTTTATCGGGAGCAACTAATGAAAAACTGTTTTTT. Translating it yields CASSLSGATNEKLFF.

This chain joins TRBV30 and TRBJ1-4; 8 positions match TRBD1. This CDR3 spans 14 amino acids. V shed 6 bases, J shed 4 bases, and the junction held 7 bases outside the gene matches. The germline V gene has CDR1 GTSNPN and CDR2 SVGIG (reference sequence). The CDR3, as DNA: TGTGCCTGTATAGGGGACAGGAGTAATGAAAAACTGTTTTTT. It translates to CACIGDRSNEKLFF.

The rearrangement joins TRBV11-3 to TRBJ2-3; D unclear. The V and J ends lost 2 bases and 2 bases respectively, with 8 bases between them. Germline lookup yields CDR1 SGHNT and CDR2 YENEEA. The CDR3 sequence is 14 residues long. CDR3 loop: CASSLLGSTDTQYF. CDR3 sequence (DNA): TGTGCCAGCAGCTTATTGGGCTCCACAGATACGCAGTATTTT.

This clone is categorized as large. This chain joins TRBV30 and TRBJ1-4; D not resolved. V lost 4 bases and J lost 7, with 10 bases in between. This CDR3 has 12 residues. Germline CDR1 is GTSNPN and CDR2 is SVGIG (reference sequence). CDR3 amino acids: CAWNWLGEKLFF. Here the CDR3 DNA reads TGTGCCTGGAATTGGCTGGGTGAAAAACTGTTTTTT.

This chain joins TRBV18 and TRBJ2-7; D may be TRBD1 (6 bases). The ends were cut back, 3 bases at V and 6 bases at J, with 12 bases in the middle. This CDR3 is built from 13 residues. CDR1 and CDR2 (germline): KGHSH, LQKENI. CDR3 sequence: CASSPGAGSEQYF. The DNA for the CDR3 is TGTGCCAGCTCACCGGGGGCAGGGTCCGAGCAGTACTTC.

The CDR3, as DNA: TGTGCCAGCAGCTTAGGGACAGGGGAATCGGATGGCTACACCTTC. It encodes CASSLGTGESDGYTF. The chain carries TRBV11-3 and TRBJ1-2, with 9 bases aligning to TRBD1. Per germline, CDR1 SGHNT and CDR2 YENEEA. The CDR3 sequence is 15 residues long. J lost 6 bases, V lost 1 base, and 6 bases had no gene match.